This T cell receptor (beta chain) comes out of a study of T cell repertoires in cytomegalovirus infection. Study in general: Shared public TCR beta signatures pointed to both CMV infection and a matching HLA type. Study observations and caveats: CMV-specific TCR beta clonotypes restricted by HLA-C dominated the ex vivo response.

This clonotype has a count of ten or more. Its antigen is still unknown. TCRdb fed the reads into MiXCR, producing one record per CDR3 protein. The sample includes 290,000 or so distinct CDR3 sequences, about a quarter of them seen just once. This CDR3 is built from 14 residues. CDR1 SGHTA and CDR2 FQGNSA come from the germline V gene. V lost 1 base to trimming and J lost 4 bases; unmatched junction nucleotides: 0. Sequencing was done on a sample of PBMCs. This receptor was identified in a human donor in good health (CMV status not recorded). Some clones in this sample may be carry-over from other donors' samples. This chain uses TRBV7-2 with TRBJ2-3, with 9 bases lining up with TRBD2. CDR3 sequence reads: CASSLVAGADTQYF. The CDR3 DNA reads as TGTGCCAGCAGCTTAGTAGCGGGGGCAGATACGCAGTATTTT.